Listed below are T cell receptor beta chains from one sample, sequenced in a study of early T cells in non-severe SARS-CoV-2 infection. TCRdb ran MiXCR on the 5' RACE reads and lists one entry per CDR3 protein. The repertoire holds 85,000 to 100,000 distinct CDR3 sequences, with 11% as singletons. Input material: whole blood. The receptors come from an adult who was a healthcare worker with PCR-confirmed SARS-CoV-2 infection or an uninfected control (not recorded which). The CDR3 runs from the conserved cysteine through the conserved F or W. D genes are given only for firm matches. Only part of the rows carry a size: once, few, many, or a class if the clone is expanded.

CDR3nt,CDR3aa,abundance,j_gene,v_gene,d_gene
TGTGCCAGCACCCCGGATCGGGATGAGCAGTTCTTC,CASTPDRDEQFF,many,TRBJ2-1,TRBV25-1,NA
TGCAGTGCTAGTATCTTTAGCGGCTGGGAATCATACGAGCAGTACTTC,CSASIFSGWESYEQYF,many,TRBJ2-7,TRBV20-1,NA
TGTGCCAGCAGTGACAGGGCTAACACCGGGGAGCTGTTTTTT,CASSDRANTGELFF,many,TRBJ2-2,TRBV2,NA
TGTGCCAGCAGTGATCGGGTGGCAGTCAACATTCAGTACTTC,CASSDRVAVNIQYF,many,TRBJ2-4,TRBV2,NA
TGTGCCATCAGTGAGTCTCCGGGACAGATATTGAACACTGAAGCTTTCTTT,CAISESPGQILNTEAFF,many,TRBJ1-1,TRBV10-3,TRBD1
TGCAGTGCTAACAGGGGTCAAGAGACCCAGTACTTC,CSANRGQETQYF,many,TRBJ2-5,TRBV20-1,TRBD1
TGTGCCAGTAGTATAGGAGATAGCGAGGGCGATGAGCAGTTCTTC,CASSIGDSEGDEQFF,few,TRBJ2-1,TRBV19,NA
TGTGCCAGCAGTCTCGAGGGGGCAGGAACTGAAGCTTTCTTT,CASSLEGAGTEAFF,many,TRBJ1-1,TRBV12-3/TRBV12-4,TRBD1
TGTGCCAGCAGTTACTCCAACTTGCGGGATACGCAGTATTTT,CASSYSNLRDTQYF,once,TRBJ2-3,TRBV6-6,NA
TGTGCCAGCAGTAACAGGGTTATCACTGAAGCTTTCTTT,CASSNRVITEAFF,few,TRBJ1-1,TRBV2,NA
TGCGCCAGCAGCAAGGAGTACAATGAGCAGTTCTTC,CASSKEYNEQFF,many,TRBJ2-1,TRBV5-1,NA
TGTGCCAGCAGACCCGACAAGGGACCATACGAGCAGTACTTC,CASRPDKGPYEQYF,NA,TRBJ2-7,TRBV6-5,NA
TGTGCCAGCAGCTTCTCGGGTGGCGAGTACCTAATGAAAAACAGGATTTTT,CASSFSGGEYLMKNRIF,NA,TRBJ1-4,TRBV7-6,NA
TGTGCCAGCAGAACCAGGGGAAGGAACTATGGCTACACCTTC,CASRTRGRNYGYTF,many,TRBJ1-2,TRBV12-3/TRBV12-4,NA
TGTGCCACCAGTGATCCCGTAGCCTACGAGCAGTACTTC,CATSDPVAYEQYF,many,TRBJ2-7,TRBV24-1,NA
TGCAGCGCGTTCCCCGGGACAGGGGTCACTGAAGCTTTCTTT,CSAFPGTGVTEAFF,many,TRBJ1-1,TRBV29-1,TRBD1
TGTGCCAGCAGCGGGTACCAAGAGACCCAGTACTTC,CASSGYQETQYF,few,TRBJ2-5,TRBV9,NA
TGTGCCAGCCGAGGGGGCTTCTACGAGCAGTACTTC,CASRGGFYEQYF,few,TRBJ2-7,TRBV12-3/TRBV12-4,TRBD1
TGTGCCAGCAGCCCACTCGGGGGAAGGGATTATAATTCACCCCTCCACTTT,CASSPLGGRDYNSPLHF,few,TRBJ1-6,TRBV7-6,NA
TGCGCCAGCAGCTTGGTTGCTGGCACAGATACGCAGTATTTT,CASSLVAGTDTQYF,many,TRBJ2-3,TRBV5-1,NA
TGTGCCAGCTCACCAGGGAGTTCTGGAAACACTGAAGCTTTCTTT,CASSPGSSGNTEAFF,few,TRBJ1-1,TRBV18,NA
TGCGCCAGCAGCCAATTATACGGGACAGGGCTTGAAGCTTTCTTT,CASSQLYGTGLEAFF,many,TRBJ1-1,TRBV4-1,TRBD1
TGCAGTGCTAGAGATCCCCGAGCAGGGTCGGGGGAGCAGTACTTC,CSARDPRAGSGEQYF,NA,TRBJ2-7,TRBV20-1,NA
TGCGCCAGCAGCCCGGACTATTCTTATTCCGAGCAGTACTTC,CASSPDYSYSEQYF,NA,TRBJ2-7,TRBV5-1,NA
TGTGCCACCAGTGCGCTAGCGGATTACAATGAGCAGTTCTTC,CATSALADYNEQFF,many,TRBJ2-1,TRBV24-1,TRBD2
TGTGCCAGCAGCCAAGAAGAATTCGCGGGGGTCCGTGGCGAGCAGTACTTC,CASSQEEFAGVRGEQYF,many,TRBJ2-7,TRBV4-2,TRBD2
TGTGCCAGCAGTTTCCGGCTAGCGGGGGGGCCTTTGCGCAATGAGCAGTTCTTC,CASSFRLAGGPLRNEQFF,many,TRBJ2-1,TRBV12-3/TRBV12-4,TRBD2
TGTGCCAGCAGCTTGTCGGGAATCTCCTACAATGAGCAGTTCTTC,CASSLSGISYNEQFF,few,TRBJ2-1,TRBV5-5,NA
TGCAGCGTATTGAACACCGGGGAGCTGTTTTTT,CSVLNTGELFF,NA,TRBJ2-2,TRBV29-1,NA
TGCAGTGCTAGAGATCCGGGGCGCTCTGGAAACACCATATATTTT,CSARDPGRSGNTIYF,few,TRBJ1-3,TRBV20-1,NA
TGTGCCAGCAGTTCCGTAAACATTCAGTACTTC,CASSSVNIQYF,few,TRBJ2-4,TRBV28,NA
TGTGCCAGGGGGAGGGACAGGTTCACAGATACGCAGTATTTT,CARGRDRFTDTQYF,NA,TRBJ2-3,TRBV6-6,NA
TGTGCCAGCAGTTATCTCCGGAATACCGGGGAGCTGTTTTTT,CASSYLRNTGELFF,few,TRBJ2-2,TRBV6-2/TRBV6-3,NA
TGCGCCAGCAGCTCAGGGAGCAATCAGCCCCAGCATTTT,CASSSGSNQPQHF,NA,TRBJ1-5,TRBV5-1,NA
TGCAGCGTTGGGTCTACAGGGGGCTCCTACAATGAGCAGTTCTTC,CSVGSTGGSYNEQFF,few,TRBJ2-1,TRBV29-1,TRBD1